These 21 T cell receptor beta chains originate from one sample sequenced in a study of T cell repertoires in cytomegalovirus infection (dated by TCRdb to the late 2010s). Reads for this sample came from an Illumina HiSeq 1500. TCRdb took the public reads, trimmed them with fastp at Q25, ran MiXCR for clone calling and kept in-frame beta chains. Each entry is one CDR3 protein sequence, shown with its most common DNA and genes. The table for this sample lists roughly 500,000 distinct CDR3 sequences; about 15% of them were counted only once. Together, the top ten hold roughly a quarter of the sample. Source material: CD8+ T cells from PBMCs. All receptors come from a human donor in good health (CMV status not recorded). Some clones in this sample may be carry-over from other donors' samples.

This chain joins TRBV2 and TRBJ1-2, with 8 bases fitting TRBD1. J was trimmed by 10 bases and V by 8 bases; bases with no gene match: 15. The CDR3 runs 14 residues. Looked up from germline, CDR1 is SNHLY and CDR2 is FYNNEI. The CDR3 region has the DNA TGTGCCAGCCCCCGAGGAGGACAGGGTAGCGTCTACACCTTC. Residues: CASPRGGQGSVYTF.

This clonotype was observed many times. This chain uses TRBV7-4 with TRBJ2-5; tentative D call: TRBD1 (5 bases). CDR1 is SGHVT and CDR2 is SQSDAQ in the germline V gene. The CDR3 loop spans 17 amino acids. V was clipped by 2 bases and J by 4 bases, with 20 bases between them. CDR3 nucleotides: TGTGCCAGCAGCTTAATATCCAGGCAGGGAAGGGGAGAGACCCAGTACTTC. Protein product: CASSLISRQGRGETQYF.

This clonotype was recorded a few times. The chain couples TRBV12-3 or TRBV12-4 to TRBJ1-1; the D gene is possibly TRBD1 (5 bases). CDR3 size: 16 residues. Trimming left V 2 bases short and J 4 bases short, with 17 bases between. In nucleotides, the CDR3 is TGTGCCAGCAGTTTAAGTCATTATTCAGGGCGCACTGAAGCTTTCTTT. It specifies CASSLSHYSGRTEAFF.

V and J are TRBV13 and TRBJ1-5; possibly TRBD1 for D (5 bases). Trimming pared 5 bases from V and 9 bases from J, leaving 20 bases between. Germline V gene sequence: CDR1 PRHDT, CDR2 FYEKMQ (reference sequence). The CDR3 is made up of 15 amino acids. The DNA of the CDR3 is TGTGCCAGCAGCCTCCGGGGGGACGGCAATTTGCCCCAGCATTTT. It codes for CASSLRGDGNLPQHF.

This clonotype occurred many times. The chain employs TRBV6-5 and TRBJ1-2; D possibly corresponds to TRBD1 (5 bases). Looked up from germline, CDR1 is MNHEY and CDR2 is SVGAGI. The length of the CDR3 is 13 residues. V was pared by 2 bases and J by 7 bases, with 11 bases between. The DNA of the CDR3 is TGTGCCAGCAGTTACCGGGGGGAAGGTGGCTACACCTTC. It encodes CASSYRGEGGYTF.

This clonotype was seen repeatedly, ten times or more. V usage is TRBV3-1 and J usage is TRBJ2-2, with 14 nucleotides matching TRBD2. V was pared by 0 bases and J by 8 bases, with 5 bases of the junction left unmatched. There are 17 residues in the CDR3. Germline CDR1 is LGHDT and CDR2 is YNNKEL (reference sequence). DNA of the CDR3: TGTGCCAGCAGCCAAGATTGGGGACTAGCGGGAGCTGGGGAGCTGTTTTTT. Translation: CASSQDWGLAGAGELFF.

This clonotype showed up many times. The V call is TRBV6-2 or TRBV6-3, the J call TRBJ2-3; 12 bases line up with TRBD2. CDR3 length: 16 residues. In germline, CDR1 is MNHEY, CDR2 SVGEGT. V lost 6 bases and J lost 6; bases outside the gene matches: 10. CDR3 sequence: CASSARLAGDTDTQYF. CDR3 DNA sequence: TGTGCCAGCAGCGCCCGACTAGCGGGAGACACCGATACGCAGTATTTT.

The rearrangement joins TRBV27 to TRBJ2-7, with a weak D call TRBD2 (5 bases). The CDR3 sequence is 14 residues long. Germline assignment: CDR1 MNHEY and CDR2 SMNVEV (reference sequence). V was clipped by 2 bases and J by 3 bases, with 11 bases between them. The CDR3 spells CASSLVGLNYEQYF. In DNA form, the CDR3 reads TGTGCCAGCAGTTTAGTCGGACTCAACTACGAGCAGTACTTC.

This clonotype was counted at least ten times. This chain joins TRBV12-3 or TRBV12-4 and TRBJ2-1, with TRBD2 matching 10 bases. Trimming removed 6 bases from V and 6 bases from J; junction bases left unmatched: 8. CDR3 length equals 15 residues. The CDR3 here is CASRPPAGGPNEQFF. The CDR3 coding sequence is TGTGCCAGCAGGCCCCCAGCGGGAGGGCCCAATGAGCAGTTCTTC.

This clonotype was picked up a small number of times. The chain combines TRBV4-2 with TRBJ2-2; D possibly corresponds to TRBD1 (6 bases). Germline CDR1 LGHNA, CDR2 YNFKEQ. This CDR3 contains 18 residues. V was shortened by 0 bases and J by 5 bases, with 19 bases between the two germline ends. CDR3 protein: CASSQEAAFKGETGELFF. In nucleotides, the CDR3 is TGTGCCAGCAGCCAAGAGGCGGCTTTTAAGGGGGAAACCGGGGAGCTGTTTTTT.

This chain joins TRBV5-6 and TRBJ2-7; 8 positions agree with TRBD2. The length of the CDR3 is 18 residues. The ends lost 0 bases at V and 7 bases at J; junction bases unmatched: 18. CDR1 and CDR2 (germline): SGHDT, YYEEEE. The CDR3 sequence: CASSLEGEVGLGVREQYF. Here the CDR3 DNA reads TGTGCCAGCAGCTTGGAAGGGGAGGTGGGACTAGGGGTGCGGGAGCAGTACTTC.

The rearrangement joins TRBV27 to TRBJ2-3, with unresolved D. Germline V lookup: CDR1 MNHEY, CDR2 SMNVEV (reference sequence). The CDR3 contains 13 residues. With 3 bases removed from V and 1 base from J, the gap between germline ends came to 5 bases. CDR3 sequence (DNA): TGTGCCAGCAGTTTCTCCCGCACAGATACGCAGTATTTT. It yields the protein CASSFSRTDTQYF.

This clonotype was seen many times. The gene calls are TRBV12-3 or TRBV12-4 and TRBJ2-7; 7 nucleotides match TRBD1. This CDR3 region has 12 residues. J was trimmed by 6 bases and V by 5 bases; bases with no gene match: 4. The CDR3 coding sequence is TGTGCCAGCAGTCCGACAGGGCTCGAGCAGTACTTC. Translation: CASSPTGLEQYF.

This clonotype was seen a handful of times. The rearrangement joins TRBV7-8 to TRBJ2-2; the D is unclear. Germline V CDR1 and CDR2: SGHVS, FQNEAQ. Deletions cut 1 base from V and 6 bases from J, with 12 bases between. This CDR3 spans 15 amino acids. The CDR3 DNA sequence: TGTGCCAGCAGCTTAGGGGTAGGGTCCCCCGGGGAGCTGTTTTTT. It codes for CASSLGVGSPGELFF.

This clonotype was found many times. The chain uses TRBV12-5 and TRBJ1-3; D is perhaps TRBD1 (6 bases). The CDR3 is 16 amino acids. In germline, CDR1 is LGHNT, CDR2 FRNRAP. V was cut by 1 base and J by 0 bases, with 10 bases left in between. CDR3 DNA: TGTGCTAGTGGTTTGGCATTGGGGGCCTCTGGAAACACCATATATTTT. Its translation is CASGLALGASGNTIYF.

This clonotype was detected ten times or more. An end of the junction does not agree with germline; a read error may underlie this. The chain joins TRBV7-7 to TRBJ2-5; TRBD2 is a possible D gene (5 bases). This CDR3 has 17 amino acids. The germline V gene has CDR1 SSHAT and CDR2 FNYEAQ (reference sequence). CDR3 DNA: TGTGCTAGCAGCTTGGTTTCCGGGAAAGACCCCCAAGAGACCCAGTACTTC. Protein: CASSLVSGKDPQETQYF.

With respect to this clonotype: A much larger clone is a single base away; this may be a read error. The chain recombines TRBV6-6 with TRBJ2-3, with D possibly TRBD2 on 6 matching bases. The V gene lost 7 bases and the J gene lost 5 bases, with 22 bases spanning the gap. The CDR3 contains 16 residues. Germline V CDR1 and CDR2: MNHNY, SVGAGI (reference sequence). The CDR3 nucleotides read TGTGCCAGCACCTCGGGACTCCCCCCGGGCATAGATACGCAGTATTTT. As protein: CASTSGLPPGIDTQYF.

There are many counts of this clonotype. The V call is TRBV12-3 or TRBV12-4, the J call TRBJ2-2, with D hard to call. Trimming left V 7 bases short and J 3 bases short, with 9 bases between. This CDR3 has 13 residues. The CDR3 nucleotides are TGTGCCAGCAATTTGCAAGACACCGGGGAGCTGTTTTTT. Protein sequence: CASNLQDTGELFF.

The chain recombines TRBV19 with TRBJ2-1; TRBD1 aligns across 10 bases. Germline V gene lookup returns CDR1 LNHDA and CDR2 SQIVND (reference sequence). This CDR3 is 15 amino acids long. V lost 4 bases, J lost 5 bases, and 5 bases stayed unmatched. The CDR3: CASSTGDRGHNEQFF. The CDR3 DNA sequence: TGTGCCAGTAGTACTGGTGACAGGGGGCACAATGAGCAGTTCTTC.

This clonotype was recorded at least ten times. This rearrangement joins TRBV5-6 to TRBJ2-7, with 10 bases that match TRBD1. The V segment lost 4 bases and the J segment 3 bases; nucleotides outside the gene matches: 7. The CDR3 totals 15 residues. The germline CDR1 and CDR2 sequences are SGHDT and YYEEEE. The CDR3 coding sequence is TGTGCCAGCAGCCCCCGGGACAGGGGTAGCTACGAGCAGTACTTC. Translating gives CASSPRDRGSYEQYF.

There are many counts of this clonotype. CDR3 bases: TGTGCCACCCGAGAGGGCTACAATGAGCAGTTCTTC. Translated, it gives CATREGYNEQFF. The chain recombines TRBV7-9 with TRBJ2-1, with D possibly matching TRBD2 (5 bases). Trimming cost V 10 bases and J 3 bases, with 10 bases left between them. The germline CDR1 and CDR2 sequences are SEHNR and FQNEAQ (reference sequence). This CDR3 comprises 12 residues.